These 3 T cell receptor beta chains originate from one sample sequenced in a study of OX40 agonist ivuxolimab in advanced cancers. The assay was immunoSEQ multiplex PCR, and TCRdb's table has in-frame clones only and misses some. The profile shows approximately 70,000 clones, around 83% of them singletons. Sequencing was performed on CD4+ or CD8+ T cells sorted from blood, taken in a trial of the OX40 agonist ivuxolimab. The receptors were gathered from an adult with an advanced solid tumor such as melanoma, head and neck, liver or kidney cancer.

CDR3 sequence reads: CANRDSVNTGELFF. The CDR3 nucleotides are TGTGCCAACCGGGACTCGGTGAACACCGGGGAGCTGTTTTTT. This chain uses TRBV7-9 with TRBJ2-2, with a tentative D call TRBD2 (6 bases). The CDR3 totals 14 residues. The V gene's germline CDR1 is SEHNR and CDR2 FQNEAQ (reference sequence). V lost 10 bases and J lost 1, with 13 bases in between.

The chain has TRBV9 and TRBJ1-2; D call uncertain. From germline, CDR1 is SGDLS and CDR2 YYNGEE. The CDR3 consists of 13 residues. V dropped 0 bases and J dropped 8 bases, with 11 bases sitting between them. CDR3: CASSVDWASGYTF. In DNA form, the CDR3 reads TGTGCCAGCAGCGTAGACTGGGCGAGCGGCTACACCTTC.

The CDR3 nucleotides are TGTGCCAGCAGAAATCCGGGACTAGCGGGAGAAGATACGCAGTATTTT. Translation gives CASRNPGLAGEDTQYF. The V and J genes are TRBV7-2 and TRBJ2-3, with TRBD2 identical over 14 bases. Per the germline V gene, CDR1 is SGHTA and CDR2 is FQGNSA. J lost 5 bases, V lost 6 bases, and 7 bases had no gene match. The CDR3 runs 16 residues. The variable domain in full, with the rest retrieved from reference TRBV7-2 and TRBJ2-3, is GAGVSQSPSNKVTEKGKDVELRCDPISGHTALYWYRQSLGQGLEFLIYFQGNSAPDKSGLPSDRFSAERTGGSVSTLTIQRTQQEDSAVYLCASRNPGLAGEDTQYFGPGTRLTVL.